Detailed here is one T cell receptor beta chain. This specimen comes from a study of blood T cell repertoires in COVID-19. About the study: Whether acute or convalescent, the COVID-19 samples came from the United States, Italy and Spain. The analysed material was cDNA or gDNA that came from T cells, B-cell-depleted T cells, or PBMCs.

This CDR3 is built from 15 residues. From germline, CDR1 is SEHNR and CDR2 FQNEAQ (reference sequence). V shed 4 bases, J shed 8 bases, and the junction held 7 bases outside the gene matches. Assay: immunoSEQ multiplex PCR; the TCRdb copy retains only in-frame clones and omits some. Of about 220,000 clones listed, about 85% are singletons. The TCR originated in a man aged 50-60 years who had recovered from COVID-19. Material for sequencing was peripheral blood. V is TRBV7-9 and J is TRBJ2-1; 11 bases are a match to TRBD2. As DNA, the CDR3 is TGTGCCAGCAGCTCACTAGCGGGAGTAGGAGATGAGCAGTTCTTC. As protein: CASSSLAGVGDEQFF.